This is a list of T cell receptor beta chains from one sample in a study of blood T cell repertoires in COVID-19. Profiling relied on immunoSEQ multiplex PCR, and the TCRdb table lists in-frame clones only, not all of them. The table lists tens of thousands of clones, under 95% of them singletons. Sequenced material: peripheral blood. Receptors were obtained from a human donor in a cohort sampled during active COVID-19. CDR3s leave out the opening cysteine and the closing phenylalanine or tryptophan. The D gene is left open where the match is weak.

j_call	d_call	v_call	cdr3_aa
TRBJ2-1	TRBD1	TRBV7-7	ASSLGTASPGEQF
TRBJ2-7	.	TRBV7-2	ASSLNLYEQY
TRBJ2-1	.	TRBV11-2	ASSLGGLSYNEQF
TRBJ1-5	.	TRBV6-4	ASSVDLTQPQH
TRBJ2-5	.	TRBV7-3	ASSLTPGETQY
TRBJ1-6	.	TRBV5-4	ASSLDRVNSPLH
TRBJ1-3	.	TRBV4-1	ASSQDKDNPRNTIY
TRBJ1-6	.	TRBV19	ASSIGASIKNSPLH
TRBJ1-3	.	TRBV7-8	ASSPVWAEIGNTIY
TRBJ2-3	TRBD2	TRBV7-2	ASSFGLAGVDTQY
TRBJ2-2	TRBD2	TRBV6-4	ASSGAGGEAGELF
TRBJ1-1	.	TRBV7-6	ASSSSMNTEAF
TRBJ2-1	TRBD2	TRBV7-3	ASSFQAGTYNEQF
TRBJ2-1	.	TRBV7-9	ASSLGASEQF
TRBJ1-5	TRBD1	TRBV6-6	ASSDLTGKEPQH
TRBJ1-4	TRBD1	TRBV18	ASSPFGQGAPTNEKLF
TRBJ1-5	TRBD1	TRBV29-1	SVRTGLGNQPQH